This TCR beta chain appears in the sequencing data of a study of CD8 T cells in Susac syndrome. An input of roughly 0.5 to 1 ug of RNA was subjected to reverse transcription using random hexamers. TCRdb re-analysed the immunoSEQ multiplex PCR reads in MiXCR, keeping a single row per CDR3 protein. The table includes about 200,000 distinct CDR3 sequences, roughly 95% detected once. Per germline, CDR1 MNHEY and CDR2 SMNVEV (reference sequence). V lost 7 bases and J 4 bases, leaving 16 bases between the germline ends. There are 14 residues in the CDR3. Negative isolation was applied to CD8+ and CD4+ T cells, and FACS enrichment was applied to TEMRA cells.

This TCR came from a human donor with multiple sclerosis. V usage is TRBV27 and J usage is TRBJ1-2; D gene uncertain. Sequencing was done on a sample of CD4+ T cells from PBMCs. The CDR3 DNA reads TGTGCCAGCAAGAGCCCGGTCAGGTCCTATGGCTACACCTTC. Its protein product is CASKSPVRSYGYTF.